The 24 T cell receptor beta chains below come from one sample, sequenced in a study of T cells in Graves' hyperthyroidism and ophthalmopathy. Amplification targeted TCR beta CDR3 regions from RNA transcripts. Carried out on the TCR CDR3, a first-round RT-PCR used the HTBI primer set. TCRdb re-derived calls from the multiplex PCR reads in MiXCR, one entry per CDR3 protein. The table records a few hundred thousand distinct CDR3 sequences, just over 45% of them present only once. Sequenced input: peripheral blood or thyroid tissue (not recorded which). The origin of the receptors is a woman aged 18-29 years with Graves' hyperthyroidism.

On this clonotype: No conserved phenylalanine or tryptophan is present at the end of the CDR3, so a read error is the likely explanation. The rearrangement uses TRBV5-1 and TRBJ1-1, with no clear D. Looked up from germline, CDR1 is SGHRS and CDR2 is YFSETQ. The CDR3 loop spans 12 amino acids. V was trimmed by 0 bases and J by 2 bases, leaving 2 bases between them. CDR3 loop: CASSLDNTEAFV. The CDR3 nucleotides are TGCGCCAGCAGCTTGGATAACACTGAAGCTTTCGTT.

V usage is TRBV20-1 and J usage is TRBJ1-2; 8 nucleotides line up with TRBD1. Germline-derived CDR1 and CDR2 are DFQATT and SNEGSKA (reference sequence). V dropped 3 bases and J dropped 4; count of bases not matched to a gene: 10. The CDR3 has 15 amino acids. The CDR3 loop reads CSASPQAGGAYGYTF. For the CDR3, the DNA is TGCAGTGCTAGCCCTCAGGCAGGGGGCGCCTATGGCTACACCTTC.

This clonotype was recorded at least ten times. The V gene is TRBV10-3, the J gene TRBJ1-6; a possible D gene is TRBD1 (5 bases). Deletions cut 0 bases from V and 8 bases from J, with 5 bases between. The CDR3 contains 13 residues. Per the germline V gene, CDR1 is ENHRY and CDR2 is SYGVKD. CDR3 sequence: CAISESGDSPLHF. The CDR3 DNA is TGTGCCATCAGTGAGTCGGGGGATTCACCCCTCCACTTT.

This clonotype was observed at least ten times. The chain combines TRBV6-5 with TRBJ2-2; a weak D match, TRBD2 (6 bases). The CDR3 has 17 amino acids. Trimming stripped 4 bases from V and 3 bases from J, with 18 bases between. Germline CDR1 reads MNHEY; CDR2 reads SVGAGI. CDR3 DNA sequence: TGTGCCAGCAGTTCGCTCCAAGCGGGTCCTCACACCGGGGAGCTGTTTTTT. Its translation: CASSSLQAGPHTGELFF.

This clonotype was seen many times. The chain employs TRBV27 and TRBJ2-7; 8 positions agree with TRBD1. Unmatched junction bases numbered 10, after V lost 6 bases and J lost 6 bases. Germline CDR1 is MNHEY and CDR2 is SMNVEV (reference sequence). The CDR3 has 14 residues. CDR3 in amino acids: CASSKSRTGPEQYF. The CDR3 region has the DNA TGTGCCAGCAGCAAATCCCGGACAGGGCCCGAGCAGTACTTC.

The rearrangement links TRBV28 to TRBJ2-3; D is ambiguous. CDR3 length: 12 amino acids. Trimming shortened V by 5 bases and J by 1 base, and 4 bases separated the two germline ends. Germline V gives CDR1 MDHEN, CDR2 SYDVKM. This CDR3 reads CASSQRTDTQYF. Here the CDR3 DNA reads TGTGCCAGCAGTCAGCGCACAGATACGCAGTATTTT.

This sequence joins TRBV24-1 and TRBJ1-2; no clear D gene. CDR3 length: 13 residues. The V and J ends lost 4 bases and 7 bases respectively, with 12 bases between them. The germline gives CDR1 KGHDR, CDR2 SFDVKD. CDR3 sequence reads: CATSDPQTTGYTF. CDR3 DNA sequence: TGTGCCACCAGTGACCCACAGACAACTGGCTACACCTTC.

At least ten counts were recorded for this clonotype. This chain links TRBV24-1 with TRBJ2-7; 9 nucleotides match TRBD1. The V segment lost 9 bases and the J segment 4 bases; nucleotides outside the gene matches: 9. The V gene's germline CDR1 is KGHDR and CDR2 SFDVKD. The CDR3 runs to 14 residues. CDR3 bases: TGTGCCACCGGTGGGGGACAGGGTATGTACGAGCAGTACTTC. This gives the protein CATGGGQGMYEQYF.

J is TRBJ2-7 and V is TRBV12-3 or TRBV12-4; 7 nucleotides line up with TRBD1. This CDR3 is 14 amino acids long. Trimming removed 6 bases from V and 2 bases from J; junction bases left unmatched: 7. The CDR3 is CASSWDRFPYEQYF. The CDR3 DNA is TGTGCCAGCAGCTGGGACAGATTCCCCTACGAGCAGTACTTC.

The table lists this clonotype with a few counts. The V call is TRBV7-6, the J call TRBJ2-5; weak D call: TRBD1 (6 bases). The V gene's germline CDR1 is SGHVS and CDR2 FNYEAQ. The CDR3 is made up of 15 amino acids. V lost 3 bases, J lost 5 bases, and 16 bases lay in between. The CDR3: CASSFVYRVGETQYF. The CDR3, as DNA: TGTGCCAGCAGCTTTGTGTACAGGGTGGGGGAGACCCAGTACTTC.

On this clonotype: Because it lacks the conserved phenylalanine or tryptophan at the end, this CDR3 is likely a read error. The DNA is left out, because the CDR3 cannot be placed on it with certainty; the CDR3 is given as TCRdb lists it. The chain combines TRBV2 with TRBJ1-4. Germline CDR1 and CDR2: SNHLY and FYNNEI. 11 amino acids form the CDR3, both terminal residues included. The CDR3 region is CASRYFGTRGV.

Notes on this clonotype: This clone may be a read error of a much larger clone one base away. The chain employs TRBV11-3 and TRBJ1-1, with 7 bases identical to TRBD1. The CDR3 is 15 residues long. Germline V CDR1 and CDR2: SGHNT, YENEEA. V gave up 5 bases and J gave up 9 bases; unmatched junction bases: 15. CDR3 sequence (DNA): TGTGCCAGCAGCCAAGAAGGGAGTCCGGGACAGAAAGCTTTCTTT. Translating gives CASSQEGSPGQKAFF.

The sample holds many counts of this clonotype. This chain links TRBV12-3 or TRBV12-4 with TRBJ1-5, with TRBD1 identical over 8 bases. Trimming took 5 bases from V and 3 from J; bases not matched to a gene: 12. The CDR3 loop spans 17 amino acids. The CDR3 nucleotides are TGTGCCAGCAGTGTAAGACAGGGGAGGAATCACAATCAGCCCCAGCATTTT. The encoded protein is CASSVRQGRNHNQPQHF.

This chain links TRBV29-1 with TRBJ2-2, with D tentatively TRBD2 (6 bases). Trimming left V 7 bases short and J 4 bases short, with 19 bases between. Germline V gives CDR1 SQVTM, CDR2 ANQGSEA. This CDR3 comprises 15 residues. The CDR3 DNA reads as TGCAGCGCTAAGCTAGCGCAATATCCCACCGGGGAGCTGTTTTTT. As protein: CSAKLAQYPTGELFF.

This clonotype was counted at least ten times. The chain links TRBV13 to TRBJ1-1, with D possibly being TRBD1 (6 bases). This CDR3 is 15 amino acids long. The V gene lost 5 bases and the J gene lost 0 bases, with 13 bases spanning the gap. Germline-derived CDR1 and CDR2 are PRHDT and FYEKMQ (reference sequence). The CDR3 coding sequence is TGTGCCAGCAGCCCACATGGGGGCGTGAACACTGAAGCTTTCTTT. Amino acids: CASSPHGGVNTEAFF.

Remarks on this clonotype: This may be a read error, as it is one base from a much larger clone. The chain couples TRBV29-1 to TRBJ2-7; D uncertain. The CDR3 covers 14 residues. Germline CDR1 and CDR2: SQVTM and ANQGSEA. The V and J ends lost 5 bases and 0 bases respectively, with 14 bases between them. In nucleotides, the CDR3 is TGCAGCGTTAGTGGTGGCGTGAGCTCCTACGAGCAGTACTTC. Translated: CSVSGGVSSYEQYF.

This chain links TRBV15 with TRBJ2-7; 10 bases are shared with TRBD2. V lost 4 bases, J lost 2 bases, and 2 bases stayed unmatched. This CDR3 comprises 14 residues. Germline V lookup: CDR1 LNHNV, CDR2 YYDKDF (reference sequence). The chain's CDR3 is CATSNGLAAYEQYF. The CDR3 nucleotides read TGTGCCACCAGCAACGGACTAGCGGCCTACGAGCAGTACTTC.

This clonotype has at least ten counts. The rearrangement links TRBV7-2 to TRBJ1-2; no reliable D call. V dropped 4 bases and J dropped 4 bases, with 16 bases sitting between them. The CDR3 length is 15 residues. CDR1 is SGHTA and CDR2 is FQGNSA in the germline V gene. The chain's CDR3 is CASSYAGPSGYGYTF. The CDR3 DNA is TGTGCCAGCAGCTATGCCGGGCCCAGTGGCTATGGCTACACCTTC.

This clonotype was observed many times. In nucleotides, the CDR3 is TGCGCCAGCAGCCAAGATGTGACAGGCAAGGATCAGCCCCAGCATTTT. This sequence encodes CASSQDVTGKDQPQHF. The gene calls are TRBV4-1 and TRBJ1-5, with D perhaps matching TRBD1 (6 bases). This CDR3 has 16 residues. Per the germline V gene, CDR1 is MGHRA and CDR2 is YSYEKL. Between the trimmed V and J ends, which lost 0 bases and 5 bases, there was a span of 14 bases.

On this clonotype itself: This clone may be a read error of a much larger clone one base away. This chain uses TRBV24-1 with TRBJ2-5; no firm D call. This CDR3 region has 15 residues. CDR1 and CDR2 (germline): KGHDR, SFDVKD. V lost 6 bases and J 3 bases, leaving 16 bases between the germline ends. The CDR3 region is CATSLGTVRKETQYF. The CDR3 bases are TGTGCCACCAGTTTAGGTACAGTGCGAAAAGAGACCCAGTACTTC.

In the case of this clonotype: A read error may be the cause here, since a much bigger clone is one base away. The chain carries TRBV11-3 and TRBJ2-7, with D unclear. The CDR3 is 13 residues long. CDR1 SGHNT and CDR2 YENEEA come from the germline V gene. The CDR3 coding sequence is TGTGTCAGCAGCCCTAGGTTCGCCTACGAGCAGTACTTC. This encodes CVSSPRFAYEQYF.

The chain has TRBV5-6 and TRBJ2-5; unclear D gene. Germline CDR1 SGHDT, CDR2 YYEEEE. The CDR3 has 15 residues. Trimming removed 0 bases at V and 5 bases at J, with 14 bases between. As DNA, the CDR3 is TGTGCCAGCAGCTTGGCGTCCGACTTAATGGAGACCCAGTACTTC. Translating gives CASSLASDLMETQYF.

The J gene is TRBJ1-4, the V gene TRBV10-3, with 9 bases aligning to TRBD1. There are 15 residues in the CDR3. Looked up from germline, CDR1 is ENHRY and CDR2 is SYGVKD. The CDR3 loop is CTSSYLGQGNEKLFF. CDR3 bases: TGTACCAGCAGTTACCTGGGACAGGGTAATGAAAAACTGTTTTTT.

This clonotype came up a few times. The rearrangement links TRBV3-1 to TRBJ2-2; no clear D gene. Germline values: CDR1 LGHDT, CDR2 YNNKEL (reference sequence). Deletions cut 6 bases from V and 0 bases from J, with 11 bases between. The CDR3 loop spans 15 amino acids. CDR3 DNA: TGTGCCAGCAGTCCTATTCCATCGAACACCGGGGAGCTGTTTTTT. Encoded protein: CASSPIPSNTGELFF.